The clone carrying this TCR beta chain occurred a few times. The target antigen is unknown. The sequenced template was cDNA made from the entire isolated RNA. Profiling relied on immunoSEQ multiplex PCR, and the TCRdb table lists in-frame clones only, not all of them. The repertoire holds more than 350,000 clones, with 11% as singletons. The data originate from a study of beta chain features in type 1 diabetes. Study observations and caveats: The naive, central memory and Treg TCRB repertoires showed an apparent similarity that was greater among patients than among healthy donors.

CDR1 and CDR2 (germline): MGHDK, SYGVNS. The CDR3 covers 14 residues. Unmatched junction bases numbered 9, after V lost 6 bases and J lost 7 bases. The gene calls are TRBV25-1 and TRBJ1-5; 7 positions agree with TRBD1. The TCR originated in a woman between 18 and 29 years old in good health. The sequenced sample consisted of naive CD4+ T cells from blood. CDR3 bases: TGTGCCAGCAGCTTACAGGGGCTGGGGCAGCCCCAGCATTTT. Residues: CASSLQGLGQPQHF. The full variable domain, its missing parts supplied by reference TRBV25-1 and TRBJ1-5, is EADIYQTPRYLVIGTGKKITLECSQTMGHDKMYWYQQDPGMELHLIHYSYGVNSTEKGDLSSESTVSRIRTEHFPLTLESARPSHTSQYLCASSLQGLGQPQHFGDGTRLSIL.